Listed here are 11 T cell receptor beta chains from one sample, sequenced in a study of blood T cell repertoires in COVID-19. The assay was immunoSEQ multiplex PCR, and TCRdb's table has in-frame clones only and misses some. The table lists around 450,000 clones, around 87% of them singletons, with 0.65% to 0.9% in the top ten. Specimen: PBMCs or T cells enriched from blood (not recorded which). These receptors came from a woman aged 18-29 years who had recovered from COVID-19.

This clone was detected once. The V gene is TRBV5-6, the J gene TRBJ1-2, with 8 nucleotides matching TRBD1. From germline, CDR1 is SGHDT and CDR2 YYEEEE. There are 15 residues in the CDR3. V lost 2 bases to trimming and J lost 5 bases; unmatched junction nucleotides: 8. The CDR3 here is CASSFYRGGPYGYTF. The CDR3 bases are TGTGCCAGCAGCTTTTACAGGGGGGGGCCGTATGGCTACACCTTC.

This clone is a singleton in its sample. The chain uses TRBV10-3 and TRBJ2-1; 10 bases align to TRBD2. Germline CDR1 is ENHRY and CDR2 is SYGVKD. This CDR3 is built from 16 residues. After removal of 2 bases from V and 4 bases from J, the junction contained 5 bases not matched to a gene. The CDR3 nucleotides read TGTGCCATCAGTGAGGCTCTAGCGGGGGCATACAATGAGCAGTTCTTC. Protein: CAISEALAGAYNEQFF.

This chain joins TRBV19 and TRBJ2-3; TRBD2 aligns across 8 bases. Germline trimming cut 5 bases from V and 4 bases from J; bases unmatched to any gene: 8. Per the germline V gene, CDR1 is LNHDA and CDR2 is SQIVND (reference sequence). The CDR3 length is 15 residues. The CDR3 spells CASSFSGGGSDTQYF. CDR3 DNA: TGTGCCAGTAGTTTTTCGGGAGGGGGGTCAGATACGCAGTATTTT.

J is TRBJ2-1 and V is TRBV14; 8 bases are a match to TRBD1. CDR3 length: 15 residues. J gave up 5 bases and V 5 bases, and 8 bases lay outside the gene matches. Germline values: CDR1 SGHDN, CDR2 FVKESK. As DNA, the CDR3 is TGTGCCAGCAGCTCTCGACAGACAGGGGACAATGAGCAGTTCTTC. It specifies CASSSRQTGDNEQFF.

The V gene is TRBV12-3 or TRBV12-4, the J gene TRBJ2-2; D is undetermined. V lost 8 bases and J lost 4, with 8 bases in between. The CDR3 runs 12 residues. CDR3 bases: TGTGCCAGCGGCTGGGCCACCGGGGAGCTGTTTTTT. Protein product: CASGWATGELFF.

The rearrangement links TRBV29-1 to TRBJ2-2, with 8 positions matching TRBD1. Germline V gene data show CDR1 as SQVTM and CDR2 as ANQGSEA. J was trimmed by 4 bases and V by 7 bases; bases with no gene match: 8. The CDR3 is made up of 14 amino acids. The CDR3 nucleotides read TGCAGCGGCGGACGGACAGGGCCCACCGGGGAGCTGTTTTTT. It translates to CSGGRTGPTGELFF.

V usage is TRBV4-1 and J usage is TRBJ2-2; a weak D match, TRBD1 (5 bases). The CDR3 contains 14 residues. The germline gives CDR1 MGHRA, CDR2 YSYEKL. Trimming cost V 1 base and J 4 bases, with 7 bases left between them. The CDR3 spells CASSQATATGELFF. CDR3 nucleotide sequence: TGCGCCAGCAGCCAAGCGACAGCCACCGGGGAGCTGTTTTTT.

The chain combines TRBV6-5 with TRBJ1-5; D remains ambiguous. With 8 bases removed from V and 7 bases from J, the gap between germline ends came to 15 bases. The CDR3 runs 13 residues. Germline V gene data show CDR1 as MNHEY and CDR2 as SVGAGI. The CDR3 loop is CASGRGKGQPQHF. CDR3 coding DNA: TGTGCCAGCGGACGAGGGAAGGGACAGCCCCAGCATTTT.

The rearrangement uses TRBV5-1 and TRBJ2-3, with 8 positions matching TRBD2. This CDR3 is 15 amino acids long. CDR1 is SGHRS, CDR2 YFSETQ, per germline. V lost 0 bases to trimming and J lost 7 bases; unmatched junction nucleotides: 7. CDR3 protein: CASSLGGTRIYTQYF. The CDR3 nucleotides read TGCGCCAGCAGCTTGGGAGGGACTAGAATATATACGCAGTATTTT.

This clone has only a few counts. The rearrangement joins TRBV19 to TRBJ1-5, with 7 bases matching TRBD1. V lost 6 bases and J lost 0; bases outside the gene matches: 5. The CDR3 has 15 residues. CDR1 LNHDA and CDR2 SQIVND come from the germline V gene (reference sequence). CDR3 protein: CASSRDRLSNQPQHF. DNA for the CDR3: TGTGCCAGTAGCAGGGACAGACTTAGCAATCAGCCCCAGCATTTT.

This chain connects TRBV6-2 or TRBV6-3 to TRBJ1-2, with D maybe TRBD1 (6 bases). Trimming shortened V by 6 bases and J by 4 bases, and 12 bases separated the two germline ends. This CDR3 is 13 amino acids long. Germline values: CDR1 MNHEY, CDR2 SVGEGT. CDR3: CASSPQGGYGYTF. For the CDR3, the DNA is TGTGCCAGCAGCCCCCAAGGGGGCTATGGCTACACCTTC.